This T cell receptor beta chain was profiled in a study of blood T cell repertoires in COVID-19 (dated by TCRdb to the early 2020s). For context, the study as a whole: Samples from collaborators originated in the United States, Italy and Spain and spanned both the acute and convalescent phases of COVID-19. The prospective study material was composed of cDNA or gDNA derived from T cells, B-cell-depleted T cells, or PBMCs. Subjects who had been exposed to COVID-19, were actively infected with it, or had recovered from it provided the deeply sampled blood TCRbeta repertoires that made up the dataset. The repertoires were made available in a free public database intended to serve as a resource for research on the immune response to SARS-CoV-2. The samples were drawn from two sources: the first 160 participants of the ongoing ImmuneRACE study, and fewer than 1,500 subjects contributed by 6 global collaborators. A de-identified subject ID, COVID-19 status, age in years and sex were almost always included in the sample metadata. Where available, HLA class I and class II types were obtained from metadata supplied by the sample provider rather than from assay-based typing.

Enrolling through a virtual design, the prospective study's participants ranged in age from roughly 18 to 95 years and lived across around 25 United States geographic areas. Cohort assignment in the prospective study relied on participant-reported clinical history from a screening survey and a study questionnaire. Exposed participants had been in contact, within 2 weeks of entering the study, with a person who had a PCR-confirmed or clinician-diagnosed case of COVID-19. Each participant in the prospective study had whole blood, serum and a nasopharyngeal or oropharyngeal swab collected by mobile phlebotomists. Over a roughly 2-month period, participants in the prospective study had the option of providing additional blood draws and questionnaires. Before DNA extraction, prospective study blood samples were shipped either frozen or at room temperature. This clone showed up just once. Its antigen target is currently unknown. There are no base qualities to consult, and no much larger clone falls within one base.

Study-wide conclusions, independent of this receptor: How much clinical and demographic metadata was included differed by source and by participant, and the metadata was provided uncurated.

Unmatched junction bases come to 5, with V trimmed by 2 bases and J by 10 bases. Looking up the germline V gene yields CDR1 ENHRY and CDR2 SYGVKD. The CDR3, cysteine through phenylalanine, is 14 amino acids long. Only the CDR3 portion is preserved as DNA: 42 bases, with reading frame beginning at the first base. TCRbeta CDR3 regions were amplified from genomic DNA by means of the immunoSEQ Assay, a bias-controlled multiplex PCR. The authors processed their data as follows. Nucleated cell counts per sample were estimated from amplification of reference gene primers within the assay. Sequence reads were collapsed and filtered to measure the absolute abundance of every unique TCRbeta CDR3 rearrangement. For each sample, productive Simpson clonality was calculated as the square root of Simpson's diversity index over productive rearrangements. Held by TCRdb, this immuneACCESS table contains in-frame sequences only and omits some clones. Under half of the omission traces to an unresolved V gene where checked; the cause of the rest is unknown. That table supplies the V and J calls and clone size; D and trimming were determined from the DNA. Present in this sample are about 280,000 clones, approximately 80% of which were seen just once. Together, the top ten hold about 5% of the sample.

The source is a man aged 40-49 years who had been exposed to COVID-19. The sequencing sample was made of PBMCs or T cells enriched from blood (not recorded which). The chain is assembled from TRBV10-3 and TRBJ1-6, and 7 junctional nucleotides match TRBD1. The DNA is TGTGCCATCAGTGAGGACAGGGAGAGATCACCCCTCCACTTT. It codes for CAISEDRERSPLHF.